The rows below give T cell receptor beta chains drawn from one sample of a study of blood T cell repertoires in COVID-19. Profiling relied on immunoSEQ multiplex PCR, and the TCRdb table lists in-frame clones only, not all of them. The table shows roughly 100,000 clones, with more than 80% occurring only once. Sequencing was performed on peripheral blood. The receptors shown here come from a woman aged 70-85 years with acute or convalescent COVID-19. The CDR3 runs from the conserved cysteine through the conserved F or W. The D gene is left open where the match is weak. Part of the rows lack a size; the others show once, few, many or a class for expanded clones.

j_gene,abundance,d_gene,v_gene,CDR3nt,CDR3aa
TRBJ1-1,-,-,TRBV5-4,TGTGCCAGCAGCTTGGGGGCAGCGGGGTTGGGCACTGAAGCTTTCTTT,CASSLGAAGLGTEAFF
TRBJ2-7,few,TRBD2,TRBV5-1,TGCGCCAGCAGCTTGGTAGGGACTAGCGGGTACGAGCAGTACTTC,CASSLVGTSGYEQYF
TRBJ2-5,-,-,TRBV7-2,TGTGCCAGCAGCATGACTTCCAACCCGGAGACCCAGTACTTC,CASSMTSNPETQYF
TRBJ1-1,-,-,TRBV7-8,TGTGCCAGCAGCCTCGGGACTTCTTCTGGGGCTGAAGCTTTCTTT,CASSLGTSSGAEAFF
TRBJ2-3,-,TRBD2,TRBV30,TGTGCCTGGGGCTTAGGCGGGAGTACAGATACGCAGTATTTT,CAWGLGGSTDTQYF
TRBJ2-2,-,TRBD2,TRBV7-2,TGTGCCAGCAGCTTATTAGCGGGGGAGGCCGGGGAGCTGTTTTTT,CASSLLAGEAGELFF
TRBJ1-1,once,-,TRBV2,TGTGCCAGCAGTGTTCAGGCGGGGGTGGCTGAAGCTTTCTTT,CASSVQAGVAEAFF
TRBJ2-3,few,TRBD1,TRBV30,TGTGCCTGCCCTAAGATAGGGGGCAACTTTGGCACAGATACGCAGTATTTT,CACPKIGGNFGTDTQYF
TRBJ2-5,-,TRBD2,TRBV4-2,TGTGCCAGCAGCCAAGAGCACCTAGCGGAAGAGACCCAGTACTTC,CASSQEHLAEETQYF
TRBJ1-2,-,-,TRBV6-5,TGTGCCAGCAGTTACCCCCGGACAACTGTCTATGGCTACACCTTC,CASSYPRTTVYGYTF
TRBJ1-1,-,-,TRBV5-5,TGTGCCAGCAGCTTACAAAGCGGGGCCAGGGTGAACACTGAAGCTTTCTTT,CASSLQSGARVNTEAFF
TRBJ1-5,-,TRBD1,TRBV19,TGTGCCAGTAGTGCACAGGGGGGTAGCAATCAGCCCCAGCATTTT,CASSAQGGSNQPQHF
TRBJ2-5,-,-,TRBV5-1,TGCGCCAGCAGCCGCGGCGGTAACCAGGGTGGCGAGACCCAGTACTTC,CASSRGGNQGGETQYF
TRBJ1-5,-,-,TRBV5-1,TGCGCCAGCAGCTTGGAGTCCGGCAGGAATCAGCCCCAGCATTTT,CASSLESGRNQPQHF
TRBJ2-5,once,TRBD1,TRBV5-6,TGTGCCAGCAGCGGAGAGACAGGGAGCAAGATGGAGACCCAGTACTTC,CASSGETGSKMETQYF
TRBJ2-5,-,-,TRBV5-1,TGCGCCAGCAGCTTGCAGAAAACAGGGAAAGAGACCCAGTACTTC,CASSLQKTGKETQYF
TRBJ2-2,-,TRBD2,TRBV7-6,TGTGCCAGCAGCTTGCGGGGGGGCAGGGAGCTGTTTTTT,CASSLRGGRELFF
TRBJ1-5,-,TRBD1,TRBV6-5,TGTGCCAGCACCGGGACAGGGGATGGTCAGCCCCAGCATTTT,CASTGTGDGQPQHF
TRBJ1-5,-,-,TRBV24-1,TGTGCCACCAGTGACGGTAGCAATCAGCCCCAGCATTTT,CATSDGSNQPQHF
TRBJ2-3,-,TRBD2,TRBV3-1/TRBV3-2,TGTGCCAGCAGCCAAGGCGACCCGACTAGCGGGAGGGCCCCAGATACGCAGTATTTT,CASSQGDPTSGRAPDTQYF
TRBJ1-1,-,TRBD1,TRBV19,TGTGCCAGTAGTGCCCAACAGGGGTGGGGGGAGGACACTGAAGCTTTCTTT,CASSAQQGWGEDTEAFF
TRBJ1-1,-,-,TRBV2,TGTGCCAGCAGTGTGAGGGGGTCAGGGGAGGGCACTGAAGCTTTCTTT,CASSVRGSGEGTEAFF
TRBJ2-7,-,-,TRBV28,TGTGCCAGCAGTTTATATGGCCACGAGCAGTACTTC,CASSLYGHEQYF
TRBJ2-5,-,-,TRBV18,TGTGCCAGCTCAGCCCGGGACCAAGAGACCCAGTACTTC,CASSARDQETQYF
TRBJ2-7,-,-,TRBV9,TGTGCCAGCAGCGTAGGTCTAGCAGAGAGCTACGAGCAGTACTTC,CASSVGLAESYEQYF
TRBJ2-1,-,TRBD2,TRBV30,TGTGCCTGGAGTCCCTACGGGGGGAAATCCCAGTTCTTC,CAWSPYGGKSQFF
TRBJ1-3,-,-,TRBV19,TGTGCCAGCCTTCCAGGGGCTTCGGGAAACACCATATATTTT,CASLPGASGNTIYF
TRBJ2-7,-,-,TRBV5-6,TGTGCCAGCAGCGGCGGGACTTTCTACGAGCAGTACTTC,CASSGGTFYEQYF
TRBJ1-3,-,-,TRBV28,TGTGCCAGCCGAAGACAGGCTGGAAACACCATATATTTT,CASRRQAGNTIYF
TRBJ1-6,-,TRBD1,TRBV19,TGTGCCAGTAACCCGGGACAGGGGGGTTCACCCCTCCACTTT,CASNPGQGGSPLHF
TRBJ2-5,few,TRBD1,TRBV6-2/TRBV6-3,TGTGCCAGCAGCCAATGGACAGGGTTTACCGCCGGGACCCAGTACTTC,CASSQWTGFTAGTQYF
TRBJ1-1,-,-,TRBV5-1,TGCGCCAGCAGGTTCTCACAGGGTACTGAAGCTTTCTTT,CASRFSQGTEAFF
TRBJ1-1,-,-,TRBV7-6,TGTGCCAGCAGCCCCGGGGGGCTGAACACTGAAGCTTTCTTT,CASSPGGLNTEAFF
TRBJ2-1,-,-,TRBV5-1,TGCGCCAGCAGCGGAGAGCAGAATGAGCAGTTCTTC,CASSGEQNEQFF
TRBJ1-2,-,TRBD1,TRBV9,TGTGCCAGCAGCGTAGAGGGGGCGGGACACTATGGCTACACCTTC,CASSVEGAGHYGYTF